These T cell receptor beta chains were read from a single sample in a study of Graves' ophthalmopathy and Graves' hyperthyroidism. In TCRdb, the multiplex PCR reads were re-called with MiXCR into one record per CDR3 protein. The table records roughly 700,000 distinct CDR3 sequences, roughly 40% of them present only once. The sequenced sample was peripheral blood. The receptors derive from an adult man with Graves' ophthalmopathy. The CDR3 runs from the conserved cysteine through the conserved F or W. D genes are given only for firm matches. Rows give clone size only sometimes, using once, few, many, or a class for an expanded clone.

cdr3_aa: CASRVRGAQPQHF
cdr3_nt: TGTGCCAGCAGGGTCAGGGGAGCTCAGCCCCAGCATTTT
v_call: TRBV25-1
clone_size: NA
j_call: TRBJ1-5
d_call: NA

cdr3_aa: CASSFSGSLGEKLFF
cdr3_nt: TGTGCCAGCAGCTTTAGCGGGTCCCTCGGTGAAAAACTGTTTTTT
v_call: TRBV7-9
clone_size: few
j_call: TRBJ1-4
d_call: NA

cdr3_aa: CASSKGLGSGANVLTF
cdr3_nt: TGTGCCAGCAGTAAGGGGCTCGGCTCTGGGGCCAACGTCCTGACTTTC
v_call: TRBV10-2
clone_size: NA
j_call: TRBJ2-6
d_call: NA

cdr3_aa: CASSRGSSGGTYEQYF
cdr3_nt: TGTGCCAGCAGCCGCGGGAGTAGCGGGGGTACCTACGAGCAGTACTTC
v_call: TRBV11-2
clone_size: NA
j_call: TRBJ2-7
d_call: TRBD2

cdr3_aa: CSVQGQGALYEQYF
cdr3_nt: TGCAGTGTTCAAGGACAGGGGGCCCTTTACGAGCAGTACTTC
v_call: TRBV20-1
clone_size: NA
j_call: TRBJ2-7
d_call: TRBD1

cdr3_aa: CASSGRESSGYTF
cdr3_nt: TGTGCCAGTAGTGGCAGGGAAAGCTCCGGCTACACCTTC
v_call: TRBV19
clone_size: few
j_call: TRBJ1-2
d_call: NA

cdr3_aa: CSVGQALNTEAFF
cdr3_nt: TGCAGCGTCGGACAGGCCTTGAACACTGAAGCTTTCTTT
v_call: TRBV29-1
clone_size: many
j_call: TRBJ1-1
d_call: TRBD1

cdr3_aa: CASSLHRQVLTGELFF
cdr3_nt: TGTGCCAGCAGCTTACACCGACAGGTCCTCACCGGGGAGCTGTTTTTT
v_call: TRBV7-9
clone_size: few
j_call: TRBJ2-2
d_call: NA

cdr3_aa: CASSFSWDNYGYTF
cdr3_nt: TGTGCCAGCAGCTTCAGTTGGGACAACTATGGCTACACCTTC
v_call: TRBV5-5
clone_size: many
j_call: TRBJ1-2
d_call: NA

cdr3_aa: CASSLRGTNQPQHF
cdr3_nt: TGTGCCAGCTCTTTACGTGGCACTAATCAGCCCCAGCATTTT
v_call: TRBV24-1
clone_size: NA
j_call: TRBJ1-5
d_call: NA

cdr3_aa: CSARGDLGIYEQYF
cdr3_nt: TGCAGTGCTAGAGGGGACCTTGGCATCTACGAGCAGTACTTC
v_call: TRBV20-1
clone_size: NA
j_call: TRBJ2-7
d_call: NA

cdr3_aa: CASSIPAGGASYELYF
cdr3_nt: TGTGCCAGTAGTATACCAGCGGGAGGTGCGTCCTACGAGCTGTACTTC
v_call: TRBV19
clone_size: NA
j_call: TRBJ2-7
d_call: TRBD2

cdr3_aa: CASSTSGTVVQETQYF
cdr3_nt: TGCGCCAGCAGCACCTCCGGGACAGTGGTCCAAGAGACCCAGTACTTC
v_call: TRBV5-1
clone_size: NA
j_call: TRBJ2-5
d_call: TRBD1

cdr3_aa: CASSRTPGLAGGLRPRELFF
cdr3_nt: TGTGCCAGCAGCCGCACGCCGGGACTAGCGGGAGGGCTCCGTCCGAGGGAGCTGTTTTTT
v_call: TRBV5-6
clone_size: NA
j_call: TRBJ2-2
d_call: TRBD2

cdr3_aa: CSGVDIPRTEAFF
cdr3_nt: TGCAGCGGTGTGGACATCCCAAGGACTGAAGCTTTCTTT
v_call: TRBV29-1
clone_size: many
j_call: TRBJ1-1
d_call: NA

cdr3_aa: CASRMTGRDTGELFF
cdr3_nt: TGTGCCAGCAGGATGACAGGGCGGGACACCGGGGAGCTGTTTTTT
v_call: TRBV25-1
clone_size: once
j_call: TRBJ2-2
d_call: TRBD1

cdr3_aa: CASSPDRVTRRTEAFF
cdr3_nt: TGTGCCAGCAGCCCGGACAGGGTAACTCGGAGAACTGAAGCTTTCTTT
v_call: TRBV14
clone_size: once
j_call: TRBJ1-1
d_call: TRBD1

cdr3_aa: CASSLSRINYGYTF
cdr3_nt: TGTGCCAGCAGTCTCAGTAGGATCAACTATGGCTACACCTTC
v_call: TRBV6-5
clone_size: NA
j_call: TRBJ1-2
d_call: NA

cdr3_aa: CASSLYPQREGGETQYF
cdr3_nt: TGTGCCAGCAGCTTGTATCCCCAGCGGGAGGGCGGGGAGACCCAGTACTTC
v_call: TRBV7-2
clone_size: few
j_call: TRBJ2-5
d_call: TRBD2

cdr3_aa: CASRRTGLGQPQHF
cdr3_nt: TGTGCCAGCAGACGGACAGGGCTCGGTCAGCCCCAGCATTTT
v_call: TRBV2
clone_size: few
j_call: TRBJ1-5
d_call: TRBD1

cdr3_aa: CASSQGGGKGGYTF
cdr3_nt: TGTGCCAGCAGTCAAGGAGGGGGCAAGGGTGGCTACACCTTC
v_call: TRBV10-3
clone_size: NA
j_call: TRBJ1-2
d_call: TRBD1

cdr3_aa: CASSRQGPGGYTF
cdr3_nt: TGTGCCAGCAGCCGACAGGGTCCGGGCGGCTACACCTTC
v_call: TRBV9
clone_size: many
j_call: TRBJ1-2
d_call: TRBD1

cdr3_aa: CSAPDLRGGYTF
cdr3_nt: TGCAGCGCCCCGGATTTGAGGGGCGGCTACACCTTC
v_call: TRBV29-1
clone_size: many
j_call: TRBJ1-2
d_call: NA

cdr3_aa: CASSLDRYYGYTF
cdr3_nt: TGTGCCAGCAGCTTGGACCGATACTATGGCTACACCTTC
v_call: TRBV7-2
clone_size: NA
j_call: TRBJ1-2
d_call: NA

cdr3_aa: CASSQGGGISSGANVLTF
cdr3_nt: TGTGCCAGCAGCCAGGGGGGCGGGATCAGCTCTGGGGCCAACGTCCTGACTTTC
v_call: TRBV4-2
clone_size: few
j_call: TRBJ2-6
d_call: NA

cdr3_aa: CASSRDRSRGYTF
cdr3_nt: TGTGCCAGCAGCCGCGACAGGTCCCGTGGCTACACCTTC
v_call: TRBV11-2
clone_size: many
j_call: TRBJ1-2
d_call: NA

cdr3_aa: CASMGPESYNSPLHF
cdr3_nt: TGTGCCAGCATGGGGCCCGAGTCCTATAATTCACCCCTCCACTTT
v_call: TRBV2
clone_size: once
j_call: TRBJ1-6
d_call: NA

cdr3_aa: CSARGQGLDTGELFF
cdr3_nt: TGCAGTGCTAGGGGACAGGGGTTGGACACCGGGGAGCTGTTTTTT
v_call: TRBV20-1
clone_size: NA
j_call: TRBJ2-2
d_call: TRBD1

cdr3_aa: CASTRGNQPQYF
cdr3_nt: TGTGCCAGTACCCGAGGGAATCAGCCCCAGTACTTC
v_call: TRBV19
clone_size: NA
j_call: TRBJ2-5
d_call: NA

cdr3_aa: CASSQPRRGLGGANVLTF
cdr3_nt: TGCGCCAGCAGCCAACCCCGCAGGGGACTCGGTGGGGCCAACGTCCTGACTTTC
v_call: TRBV4-3
clone_size: NA
j_call: TRBJ2-6
d_call: NA

cdr3_aa: CASSAGLQETQYF
cdr3_nt: TGTGCCAGCAGCGCCGGACTACAAGAGACCCAGTACTTC
v_call: TRBV7-2
clone_size: many
j_call: TRBJ2-5
d_call: NA

cdr3_aa: CSVEESGQGDREQYF
cdr3_nt: TGCAGCGTTGAAGAATCGGGACAGGGGGATCGCGAGCAGTACTTC
v_call: TRBV29-1
clone_size: NA
j_call: TRBJ2-7
d_call: TRBD1

cdr3_aa: CAWSSRRQEKGYTF
cdr3_nt: TGTGCCTGGAGCTCCAGAAGACAAGAGAAGGGCTACACCTTC
v_call: TRBV30
clone_size: NA
j_call: TRBJ1-2
d_call: NA

cdr3_aa: CASSLATGVESPLHF
cdr3_nt: TGTGCCAGCAGCTTAGCCACAGGAGTAGAATCACCCCTCCACTTT
v_call: TRBV7-2
clone_size: many
j_call: TRBJ1-6
d_call: NA

cdr3_aa: CRDRTGTYGYTF
cdr3_nt: TGCAGGGATAGGACAGGGACCTATGGCTACACCTTC
v_call: TRBV29-1
clone_size: NA
j_call: TRBJ1-2
d_call: TRBD1

cdr3_aa: CAISERGGEEQYF
cdr3_nt: TGTGCCATCAGTGAGAGGGGTGGGGAAGAGCAGTACTTC
v_call: TRBV10-3
clone_size: many
j_call: TRBJ2-7
d_call: NA

cdr3_aa: CASSSRLVGQETQYF
cdr3_nt: TGTGCCAGCAGCTCTCGCCTAGTGGGACAAGAGACCCAGTACTTC
v_call: TRBV5-5
clone_size: few
j_call: TRBJ2-5
d_call: NA

cdr3_aa: CASSSRDRSPSGANVLTF
cdr3_nt: TGTGCCAGCAGCTCCCGGGACAGGAGCCCCTCTGGGGCCAACGTCCTGACTTTC
v_call: TRBV7-9
clone_size: many
j_call: TRBJ2-6
d_call: TRBD1

cdr3_aa: CAWSVYSYEQYF
cdr3_nt: TGTGCCTGGAGTGTGTACAGTTACGAGCAGTACTTC
v_call: TRBV30
clone_size: NA
j_call: TRBJ2-7
d_call: NA

cdr3_aa: CAWSAGPGHSYEQYF
cdr3_nt: TGTGCCTGGAGTGCGGGGCCTGGGCATTCCTACGAGCAGTACTTC
v_call: TRBV19
clone_size: NA
j_call: TRBJ2-7
d_call: NA

cdr3_aa: CASSEVKGSTEAFF
cdr3_nt: TGTGCCAGCAGTGAAGTGAAGGGTAGCACTGAAGCTTTCTTT
v_call: TRBV25-1
clone_size: few
j_call: TRBJ1-1
d_call: NA

cdr3_aa: CASSLGGGQGVYEQYF
cdr3_nt: TGTGCCAGCAGCTTAGGGGGGGGACAGGGGGTCTACGAGCAGTACTTC
v_call: TRBV7-8
clone_size: many
j_call: TRBJ2-7
d_call: TRBD1

cdr3_aa: CASSPSGAVEAFF
cdr3_nt: TGTGCCAGCAGCCCGTCCGGGGCGGTTGAAGCTTTCTTT
v_call: TRBV2
clone_size: NA
j_call: TRBJ1-1
d_call: NA

cdr3_aa: CAWNTGPTHPEAFF
cdr3_nt: TGTGCCTGGAATACAGGGCCGACTCATCCTGAAGCTTTCTTT
v_call: TRBV29-1
clone_size: NA
j_call: TRBJ1-1
d_call: NA

cdr3_aa: CASSIVSVNTEAFF
cdr3_nt: TGTGCCAGTAGTATAGTGTCAGTGAACACTGAAGCTTTCTTT
v_call: TRBV19
clone_size: NA
j_call: TRBJ1-1
d_call: NA

cdr3_aa: CATSRWTGSNYGYTF
cdr3_nt: TGTGCCACCAGCAGATGGACAGGATCCAACTATGGCTACACCTTC
v_call: TRBV15
clone_size: once
j_call: TRBJ1-2
d_call: TRBD1

cdr3_aa: CASSMPGQGWQETQYF
cdr3_nt: TGCGCCAGCAGCATGCCGGGACAGGGTTGGCAAGAGACCCAGTACTTC
v_call: TRBV4-1
clone_size: few
j_call: TRBJ2-5
d_call: TRBD1